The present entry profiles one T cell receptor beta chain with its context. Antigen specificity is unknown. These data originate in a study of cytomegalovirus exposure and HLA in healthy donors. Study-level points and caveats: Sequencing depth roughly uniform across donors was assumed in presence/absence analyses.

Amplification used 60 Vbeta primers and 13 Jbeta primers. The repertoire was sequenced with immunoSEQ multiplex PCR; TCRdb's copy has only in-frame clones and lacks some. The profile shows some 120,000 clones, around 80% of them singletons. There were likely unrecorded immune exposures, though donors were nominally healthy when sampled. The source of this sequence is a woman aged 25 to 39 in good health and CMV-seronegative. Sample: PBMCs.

The CDR3 is CASSYSKAEPNYGYTF. The CDR3 DNA follows: TGTGCCAGCAGTTACTCGAAAGCGGAACCTAACTATGGCTACACCTTC. This chain uses TRBV6-5 with TRBJ1-2; D is ambiguous. The CDR3 has 16 residues. Germline values: CDR1 MNHEY, CDR2 SVGAGI. V shed 0 bases and J shed 0 bases, with 11 bases lying between them.